These 24 T cell receptor beta chains share one sample of origin, sequenced in a study of graft-versus-host responses after intestinal transplantation. Their cognate antigens are unknown. Some clones are missing from TCRdb's copy, which holds only in-frame ones; the method was immunoSEQ multiplex PCR. The repertoire consists of over 80,000 clones, with 91% occurring once and the leading ten covering approximately 0.18%. The sequenced sample was unstimulated CD4+ T cells sorted from spleen or lymph node cells, obtained before transplant. The receptors derive from a human donor who was the organ donor for an intestinal transplant.

The chain combines TRBV14 with TRBJ1-2; D not resolved. From germline, CDR1 is SGHDN and CDR2 FVKESK. With 5 bases removed from V and 7 bases from J, the gap between germline ends came to 17 bases. This CDR3 has 14 amino acids. CDR3 protein: CASSKGGRVGGYTF. CDR3 sequence (DNA): TGTGCCAGCAGCAAGGGAGGGAGGGTTGGTGGCTACACCTTC.

The V call is TRBV5-4, the J call TRBJ1-6; possible D gene TRBD1, 6 bases. The CDR3 totals 15 residues. Trimming cost V 0 bases and J 5 bases, with 9 bases left between them. CDR1 and CDR2 from the germline V gene are SGHNT and YYREEE (reference sequence). The CDR3 spells CASSLAQGDNSPLHF. In nucleotides, the CDR3 is TGTGCCAGCAGCTTGGCACAGGGTGATAATTCACCCCTCCACTTT. Complete variable domain (other parts from reference TRBV5-4 and TRBJ1-6): ETGVTQSPTHLIKTRGQQVTLRCSSQSGHNTVSWYQQALGQGPQFIFQYYREEENGRGNFPPRFSGLQFPNYSSELNVNALELDDSALYLCASSLAQGDNSPLHFGNGTRLTVT.

V usage is TRBV27 and J usage is TRBJ1-4; TRBD1 matches at 7 bases. The germline gives CDR1 MNHEY, CDR2 SMNVEV (reference sequence). J was trimmed by 4 bases and V by 5 bases; bases with no gene match: 7. The CDR3 has 15 residues. CDR3 protein: CASSPLGQLNEKLFF. The CDR3 region has the DNA TGTGCCAGCAGTCCTTTGGGACAGCTTAATGAAAAACTGTTTTTT.

This chain connects TRBV6-6 to TRBJ1-2; perhaps TRBD1 as D (6 bases). The CDR3 has 14 residues. Germline lookup yields CDR1 MNHNY and CDR2 SVGAGI (reference sequence). Trimming took off 1 base at V and 1 base at J, with 7 bases between the two ends. The CDR3 DNA reads as TGTGCCAGCAGTTACTTAGGGGGTAACTATGGCTACACCTTC. Translated, it gives CASSYLGGNYGYTF.

The chain is built from TRBV27 and TRBJ2-1, with 8 bases fitting TRBD2. V lost 6 bases to trimming and J lost 6 bases; unmatched junction nucleotides: 4. CDR1 MNHEY and CDR2 SMNVEV come from the germline V gene (reference sequence). The CDR3 consists of 13 residues. CDR3 sequence: CASRHGLANEQFF. In nucleotides, the CDR3 is TGTGCCAGCAGGCACGGACTAGCCAATGAGCAGTTCTTC.

V usage is TRBV18 and J usage is TRBJ2-3; 7 bases match TRBD1. Germline lookup yields CDR1 KGHSH and CDR2 LQKENI. V lost 4 bases and J lost 4; bases outside the gene matches: 2. The CDR3 runs 13 residues. The CDR3 here is CASSRQGADTQYF. The CDR3 DNA reads as TGTGCCAGCTCACGACAGGGCGCAGATACGCAGTATTTT.

CDR3 nucleotides: TGTGCCATCACAACCGGGACTAGCTACAATGAGCAGTTCTTC. This translates into CAITTGTSYNEQFF. The gene calls are TRBV10-3 and TRBJ2-1, with 8 positions matching TRBD2. CDR3 length: 14 residues. Germline CDR1 and CDR2: ENHRY and SYGVKD. The V gene end was trimmed by 7 bases and the J gene end by 3 bases; junction bases not matched to a gene: 5.

This chain joins TRBV6-1 and TRBJ1-2; the D is unclear. This CDR3 contains 13 residues. The V end was cut by 7 bases, the J end by 0 bases, with 9 bases between. In germline, CDR1 is MNHNS, CDR2 SASEGT. CDR3 DNA sequence: TGTGCCAGCACCCATCTAGCTAACTATGGCTACACCTTC. Translating it yields CASTHLANYGYTF.

V usage is TRBV4-2 and J usage is TRBJ2-2; TRBD2 matches 9 bases. CDR1 is LGHNA, CDR2 YNFKEQ, per germline. This CDR3 is built from 22 residues. The V gene end was trimmed by 2 bases and the J gene end by 7 bases; junction bases not matched to a gene: 26. CDR3 sequence (DNA): TGTGCCAGCAGCCAACTGCCCGGGGGAGCGGGGGGCCCAAACACCGTCCGCGGGGAGCTGTTTTTT. Protein: CASSQLPGGAGGPNTVRGELFF.

V usage is TRBV7-9 and J usage is TRBJ2-5, with TRBD2 matching over 15 bases. Germline-derived CDR1 and CDR2 are SEHNR and FQNEAQ (reference sequence). This CDR3 has 16 residues. J was trimmed by 5 bases and V by 4 bases; bases with no gene match: 5. The CDR3 sequence: CASSSGLAGGPETQYF. The CDR3 nucleotides are TGTGCCAGCAGCTCTGGACTAGCGGGGGGGCCGGAGACCCAGTACTTC.

The chain employs TRBV5-4 and TRBJ2-4, with 8 bases aligning to TRBD1. There are 16 residues in the CDR3. V lost 4 bases, J lost 1 base, and 7 bases stayed unmatched. CDR1 SGHNT and CDR2 YYREEE come from the germline V gene (reference sequence). CDR3 bases: TGTGCCAGCAGCCCCGGACAGGGAATGGCCAAAAACATTCAGTACTTC. This sequence encodes CASSPGQGMAKNIQYF.

The V gene is TRBV27, the J gene TRBJ2-7; D perhaps matches TRBD1 (5 bases). V lost 6 bases to trimming and J lost 2 bases, with 14 bases between them. The CDR3 loop spans 14 amino acids. The V gene's germline CDR1 is MNHEY and CDR2 SMNVEV (reference sequence). CDR3 amino acids: CASRLQVPPYEQYF. The CDR3 DNA is TGTGCCAGCAGATTACAGGTACCCCCCTACGAGCAGTACTTC.

The V gene is TRBV4-1, the J gene TRBJ2-2; no clear D gene. Germline assignment: CDR1 MGHRA and CDR2 YSYEKL. The V and J ends lost 1 base and 4 bases respectively, with 10 bases between them. CDR3 size: 15 residues. CDR3 nucleotides: TGCGCCAGCAGCCAAGTCTTGTCGAGCACCGGGGAGCTGTTTTTT. Translation: CASSQVLSSTGELFF.

The chain combines TRBV5-1 with TRBJ1-2, with D possibly matching TRBD1 (6 bases). Trimming took 2 bases from V and 5 from J, leaving 13 bases between them. Germline lookup yields CDR1 SGHRS and CDR2 YFSETQ. The CDR3 spans 14 residues. The CDR3 DNA reads TGCGCCAGCAGCTTTGCACAGGGTTCTTATGGCTACACCTTC. It translates to CASSFAQGSYGYTF.

The rearrangement links TRBV9 to TRBJ2-3, with TRBD2 matching 15 bases. V lost 4 bases to trimming and J lost 3 bases; unmatched junction nucleotides: 15. The CDR3 length is 20 residues. CDR1 and CDR2 from the germline V gene are SGDLS and YYNGEE. The CDR3 region has the DNA TGTGCCAGCAGCATAGGACTAGCGGGGGGGCGGGGAGGCTGGACAGATACGCAGTATTTT. The encoded protein is CASSIGLAGGRGGWTDTQYF.

The rearrangement links TRBV5-6 to TRBJ2-6; tentative D call: TRBD1 (6 bases). This CDR3 region has 19 residues. From germline, CDR1 is SGHDT and CDR2 YYEEEE. The ends were cut back, 0 bases at V and 0 bases at J, with 16 bases in the middle. The CDR3 coding sequence is TGTGCCAGCAGCTTGGTTTCCAGGGGTTGGAGCTCTGGGGCCAACGTCCTGACTTTC. It encodes CASSLVSRGWSSGANVLTF.

The V and J genes are TRBV28 and TRBJ2-7, with D possibly being TRBD1 (6 bases). V was cut by 7 bases and J by 5 bases, with 12 bases left in between. Per the germline V gene, CDR1 is MDHEN and CDR2 is SYDVKM. The CDR3 totals 12 residues. This CDR3 reads CASTQYRDEQYF. CDR3 coding DNA: TGTGCCAGCACCCAATACAGGGACGAGCAGTACTTC.

The chain employs TRBV4-3 and TRBJ1-4, with TRBD1 matching 9 bases. The CDR3 has 19 residues. J was trimmed by 8 bases and V by 4 bases; bases with no gene match: 20. Germline-derived CDR1 and CDR2 are LGHNA and YSLEER. The CDR3: CASSRAAGTGKSWREKLFF. In nucleotides, the CDR3 is TGCGCCAGCAGCCGAGCCGCCGGGACAGGGAAGTCTTGGCGGGAAAAACTGTTTTTT.

This chain uses TRBV5-4 with TRBJ1-2, with D unresolved. CDR1 and CDR2 from the germline V gene are SGHNT and YYREEE (reference sequence). This CDR3 has 14 amino acids. Trimming stripped 2 bases from V and 2 bases from J, with 10 bases between. The CDR3 nucleotides are TGTGCCAGCAGCTTCGGTAAATCAAACTATGGCTACACCTTC. It yields the protein CASSFGKSNYGYTF.

The chain uses TRBV29-1 and TRBJ2-7; perhaps D is TRBD1 or TRBD2 (10 bases each). This CDR3 spans 16 amino acids. Germline CDR1 reads SQVTM; CDR2 reads ANQGSEA. V gave up 4 bases and J gave up 0 bases, with 19 bases separating them. DNA of the CDR3: TGCAGCGTTGGACAGGGGGCTAGCGGGGGCTCCTACGAGCAGTACTTC. Its protein is CSVGQGASGGSYEQYF.

The chain recombines TRBV6-1 with TRBJ1-2, with 9 nucleotides matching TRBD1. CDR3 length: 17 residues. Germline V gene data show CDR1 as MNHNS and CDR2 as SASEGT. The V segment lost 4 bases and the J segment 4 bases; nucleotides outside the gene matches: 13. The CDR3 DNA reads TGTGCCAGCAGTGCCGACAGGGGGGGGGTTTATGGCTATGGCTACACCTTC. Amino acids: CASSADRGGVYGYGYTF.

V is TRBV4-1 and J is TRBJ1-2; 7 bases match TRBD1. Germline V CDR1 and CDR2: MGHRA, YSYEKL. V was clipped by 1 base and J by 3 bases; unmatched bases: 11. This CDR3 is 17 amino acids long. CDR3 protein: CASSQADYRGADYGYTF. The CDR3, as DNA: TGCGCCAGCAGCCAAGCCGATTACAGGGGAGCAGACTATGGCTACACCTTC.

The gene calls are TRBV20-1 and TRBJ2-5; 7 nucleotides align to TRBD1. CDR1 is DFQATT and CDR2 is SNEGSKA in the germline V gene (reference sequence). This CDR3 region has 11 residues. The CDR3 coding sequence is TGCAGCCGTTACAGGGGAGAGACCCAGTACTTC. It is translated as CSRYRGETQYF.

Comment on this clone: The same CDR3 also results from other DNA sequences found in this sample. The chain has TRBV7-3 and TRBJ2-5; weak D call: TRBD1 (5 bases). Germline-derived CDR1 and CDR2 are SGHTA and FQGTGA. CDR3 length: 13 residues. Trimming stripped 3 bases from V and 1 base from J, with 6 bases between. This CDR3 is CASSFGAQETQYF. The CDR3 DNA reads TGTGCCAGCAGCTTTGGGGCCCAAGAGACCCAGTACTTC.